The clone carrying this T cell receptor (beta chain) was counted between two and nine times. MiXCR was run by TCRdb on the PCR reads, yielding one entry per CDR3 protein. Among over 9,500 distinct CDR3 sequences, approximately 22% were seen once, and the ten largest hold about 8.9%. This sample stems from a study of immune characterization of retroperitoneal liposarcoma. This CDR3 spans 15 amino acids. V lost 2 bases, J lost 4 bases, and 14 bases lay in between. Germline values: CDR1 MNHNS, CDR2 SASEGT. The origin of this receptor is a female donor with retroperitoneal liposarcoma. The rearrangement links TRBV6-1 to TRBJ1-1, with D uncertain. Material: blood. The CDR3: CASSEQDGWGTEAFF. As DNA, the CDR3 is TGTGCCAGCAGTGAACAGGACGGCTGGGGCACTGAAGCTTTCTTT.